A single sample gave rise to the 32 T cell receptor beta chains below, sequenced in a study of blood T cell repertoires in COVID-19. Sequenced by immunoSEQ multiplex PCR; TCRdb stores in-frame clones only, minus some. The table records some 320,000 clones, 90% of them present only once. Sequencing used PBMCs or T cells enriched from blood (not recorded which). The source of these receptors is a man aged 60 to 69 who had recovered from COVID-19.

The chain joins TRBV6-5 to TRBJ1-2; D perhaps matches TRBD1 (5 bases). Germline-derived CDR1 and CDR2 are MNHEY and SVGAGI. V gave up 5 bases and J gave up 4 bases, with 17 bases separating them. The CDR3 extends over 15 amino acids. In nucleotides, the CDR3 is TGTGCCAGCAGTCCCTTGCGGGACTCGGGCTATGGCTACACCTTC. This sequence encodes CASSPLRDSGYGYTF.

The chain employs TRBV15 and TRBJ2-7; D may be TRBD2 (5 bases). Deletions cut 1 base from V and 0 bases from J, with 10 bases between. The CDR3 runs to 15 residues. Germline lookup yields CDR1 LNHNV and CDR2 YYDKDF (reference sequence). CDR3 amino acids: CATSRGVASSYEQYF. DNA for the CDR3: TGTGCCACCAGCAGAGGCGTAGCGAGCTCCTACGAGCAGTACTTC.

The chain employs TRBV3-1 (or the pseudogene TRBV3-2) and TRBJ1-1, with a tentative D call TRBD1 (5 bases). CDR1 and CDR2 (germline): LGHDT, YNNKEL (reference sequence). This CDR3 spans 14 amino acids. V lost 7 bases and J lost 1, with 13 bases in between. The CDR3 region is CASTPQVQNTEAFF. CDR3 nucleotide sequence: TGTGCCAGCACCCCACAGGTCCAGAACACTGAAGCTTTCTTT.

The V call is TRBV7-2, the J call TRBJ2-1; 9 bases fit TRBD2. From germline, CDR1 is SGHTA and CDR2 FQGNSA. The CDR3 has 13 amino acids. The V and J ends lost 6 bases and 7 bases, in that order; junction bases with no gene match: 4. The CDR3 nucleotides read TGTGCCAGCAGGGCTAGCGGGAAAAATGAGCAGTTCTTC. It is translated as CASRASGKNEQFF.

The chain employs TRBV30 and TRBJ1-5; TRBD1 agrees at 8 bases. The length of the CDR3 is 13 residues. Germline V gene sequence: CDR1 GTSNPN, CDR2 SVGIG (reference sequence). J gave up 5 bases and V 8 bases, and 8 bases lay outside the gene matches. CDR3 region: CALAGGSYQPQHF. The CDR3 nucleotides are TGTGCCCTTGCAGGGGGCTCGTATCAGCCCCAGCATTTT.

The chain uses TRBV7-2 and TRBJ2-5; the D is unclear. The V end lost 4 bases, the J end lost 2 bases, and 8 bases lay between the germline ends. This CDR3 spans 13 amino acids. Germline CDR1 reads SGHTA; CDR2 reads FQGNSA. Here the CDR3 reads CASSYRGQETQYF. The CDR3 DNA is TGTGCCAGCAGCTACCGCGGTCAAGAGACCCAGTACTTC.

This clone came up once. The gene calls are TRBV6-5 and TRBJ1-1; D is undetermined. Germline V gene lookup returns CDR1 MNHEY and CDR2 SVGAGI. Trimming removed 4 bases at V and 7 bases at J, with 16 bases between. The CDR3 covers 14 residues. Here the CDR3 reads CASSLSPRWSEAFF. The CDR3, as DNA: TGTGCCAGCAGTTTATCCCCGAGGTGGAGTGAAGCTTTCTTT.

CDR3 nucleotides: TGTGCCACCAGCAGAGCCCAGGGGCCGACCGGGGAGCTGTTTTTT. It is translated as CATSRAQGPTGELFF. This sequence joins TRBV15 and TRBJ2-2; D may be TRBD1 (6 bases). V gave up 1 base and J gave up 5 bases, with 11 bases separating them. The V gene's germline CDR1 is LNHNV and CDR2 YYDKDF (reference sequence). The CDR3 spans 15 residues.

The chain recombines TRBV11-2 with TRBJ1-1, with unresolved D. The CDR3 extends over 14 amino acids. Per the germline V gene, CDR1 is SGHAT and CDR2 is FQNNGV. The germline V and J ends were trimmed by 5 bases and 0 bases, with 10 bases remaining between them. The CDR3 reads CASSPIAVNTEAFF. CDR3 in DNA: TGTGCCAGCAGCCCTATTGCGGTGAACACTGAAGCTTTCTTT.

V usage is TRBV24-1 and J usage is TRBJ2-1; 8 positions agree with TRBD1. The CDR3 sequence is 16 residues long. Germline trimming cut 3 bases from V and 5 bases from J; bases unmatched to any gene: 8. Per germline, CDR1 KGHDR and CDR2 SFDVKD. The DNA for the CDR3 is TGTGCCACCAGTGATCGGACAGGGTGGGGGGACAATGAGCAGTTCTTC. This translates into CATSDRTGWGDNEQFF.

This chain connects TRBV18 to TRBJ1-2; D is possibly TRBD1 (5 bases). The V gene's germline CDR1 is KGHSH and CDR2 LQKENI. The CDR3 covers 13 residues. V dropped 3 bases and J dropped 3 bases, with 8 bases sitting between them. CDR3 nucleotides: TGTGCCAGCTCACCCTCGACAGACTATGGCTACACCTTC. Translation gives CASSPSTDYGYTF. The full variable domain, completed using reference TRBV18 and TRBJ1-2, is NAGVMQNPRHLVRRRGQEARLRCSPMKGHSHVYWYRQLPEEGLKFMVYLQKENIIDESGMPKERFSAEFPKEGPSILRIQQVVRGDSAAYFCASSPSTDYGYTFGSGTRLTVV.

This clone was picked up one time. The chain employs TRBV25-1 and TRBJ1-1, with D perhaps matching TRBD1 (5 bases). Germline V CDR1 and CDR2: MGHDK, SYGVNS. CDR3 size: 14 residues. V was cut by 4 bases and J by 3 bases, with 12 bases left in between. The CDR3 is CASSGRGWDTEAFF. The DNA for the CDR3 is TGTGCCAGCAGTGGAAGGGGTTGGGACACTGAAGCTTTCTTT.

The CDR3 is CATSDLGGTGSPADEQFF. CDR3 DNA sequence: TGTGCCACCAGTGATTTGGGGGGGACAGGGAGCCCAGCGGATGAGCAGTTCTTC. The chain joins TRBV24-1 to TRBJ2-1; 9 nucleotides agree with TRBD1. The CDR3 sequence is 18 residues long. After removal of 0 bases from V and 8 bases from J, the junction contained 13 bases not matched to a gene. Germline V gene sequence: CDR1 KGHDR, CDR2 SFDVKD.

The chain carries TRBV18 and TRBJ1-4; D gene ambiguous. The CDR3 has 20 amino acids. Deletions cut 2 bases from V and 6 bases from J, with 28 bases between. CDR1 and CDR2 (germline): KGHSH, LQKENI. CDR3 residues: CASSPSSGRGRGSSHEKLFF. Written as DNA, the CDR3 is TGTGCCAGCTCACCATCGAGCGGGAGAGGTAGAGGCTCCTCACATGAAAAACTGTTTTTT.

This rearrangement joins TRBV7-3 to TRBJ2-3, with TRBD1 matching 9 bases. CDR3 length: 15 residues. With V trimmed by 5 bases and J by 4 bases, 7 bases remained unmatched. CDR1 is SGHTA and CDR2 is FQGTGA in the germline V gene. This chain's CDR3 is CASSPGTGTPDTQYF. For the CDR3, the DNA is TGTGCCAGCAGCCCCGGGACAGGGACGCCAGATACGCAGTATTTT. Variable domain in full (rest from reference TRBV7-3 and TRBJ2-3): GAGVSQTPSNKVTEKGKYVELRCDPISGHTALYWYRQSLGQGPEFLIYFQGTGAADDSGLPNDRFFAVRPEGSVSTLKIQRTERGDSAVYLCASSPGTGTPDTQYFGPGTRLTVL.

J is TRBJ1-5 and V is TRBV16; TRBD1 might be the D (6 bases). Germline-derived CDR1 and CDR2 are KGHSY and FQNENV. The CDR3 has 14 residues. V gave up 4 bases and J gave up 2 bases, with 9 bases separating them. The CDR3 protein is CASSPQGRNQPQHF. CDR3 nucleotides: TGTGCCAGCAGCCCACAGGGACGCAATCAGCCCCAGCATTTT.

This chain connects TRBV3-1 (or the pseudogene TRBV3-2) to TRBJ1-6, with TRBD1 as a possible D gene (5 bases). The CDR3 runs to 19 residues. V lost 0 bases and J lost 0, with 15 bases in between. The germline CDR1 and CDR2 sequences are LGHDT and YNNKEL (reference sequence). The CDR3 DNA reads TGTGCCAGCAGCCAAGATAAGGGACGGGGGAGCTCCTATAATTCACCCCTCCACTTT. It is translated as CASSQDKGRGSSYNSPLHF.

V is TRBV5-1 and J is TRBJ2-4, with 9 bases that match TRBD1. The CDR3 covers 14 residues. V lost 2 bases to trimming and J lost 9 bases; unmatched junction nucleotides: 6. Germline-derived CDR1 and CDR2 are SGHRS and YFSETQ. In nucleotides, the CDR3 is TGCGCCAGCAGCTTAGGGACAGGGAGTAGCATTCAGTACTTC. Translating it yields CASSLGTGSSIQYF.

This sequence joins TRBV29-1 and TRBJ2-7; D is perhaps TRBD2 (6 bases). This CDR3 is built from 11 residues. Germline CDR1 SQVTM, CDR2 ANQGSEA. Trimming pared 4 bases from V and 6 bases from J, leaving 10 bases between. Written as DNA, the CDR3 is TGCAGCGTTGGATCGGGACTCGAGCAGTACTTC. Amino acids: CSVGSGLEQYF.

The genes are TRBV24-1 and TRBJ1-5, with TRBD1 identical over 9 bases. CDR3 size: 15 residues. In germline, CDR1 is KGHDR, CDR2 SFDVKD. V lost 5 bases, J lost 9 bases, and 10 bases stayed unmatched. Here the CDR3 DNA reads TGTGCCACCAGTGCTTCGGGGACAGGGAAGGTGCCCCAGCATTTT. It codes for CATSASGTGKVPQHF.

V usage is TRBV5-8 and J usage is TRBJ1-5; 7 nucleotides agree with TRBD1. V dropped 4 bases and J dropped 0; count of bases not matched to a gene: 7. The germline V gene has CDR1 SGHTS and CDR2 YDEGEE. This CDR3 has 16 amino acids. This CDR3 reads CASSPWTGDSNQPQHF. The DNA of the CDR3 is TGTGCCAGCAGCCCCTGGACAGGAGATAGCAATCAGCCCCAGCATTTT.

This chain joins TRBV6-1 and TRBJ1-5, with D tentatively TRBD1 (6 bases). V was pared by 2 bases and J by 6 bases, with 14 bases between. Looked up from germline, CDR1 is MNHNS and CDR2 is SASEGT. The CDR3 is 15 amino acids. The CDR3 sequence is CASSELQGHSQPQHF. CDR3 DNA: TGTGCCAGCAGTGAATTACAGGGCCATTCTCAGCCCCAGCATTTT.

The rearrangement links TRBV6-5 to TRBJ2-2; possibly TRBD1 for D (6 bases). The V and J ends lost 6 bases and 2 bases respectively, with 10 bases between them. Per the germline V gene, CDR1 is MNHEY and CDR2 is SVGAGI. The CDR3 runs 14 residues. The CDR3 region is CASRGQVNTGELFF. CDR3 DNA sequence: TGTGCCAGCAGGGGACAAGTAAACACCGGGGAGCTGTTTTTT.

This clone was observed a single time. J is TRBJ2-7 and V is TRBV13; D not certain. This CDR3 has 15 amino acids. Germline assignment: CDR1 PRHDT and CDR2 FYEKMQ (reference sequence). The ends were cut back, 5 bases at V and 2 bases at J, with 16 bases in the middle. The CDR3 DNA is TGTGCCAGCAGCAATGGCCCACATTTAACCTACGAGCAGTACTTC. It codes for CASSNGPHLTYEQYF.

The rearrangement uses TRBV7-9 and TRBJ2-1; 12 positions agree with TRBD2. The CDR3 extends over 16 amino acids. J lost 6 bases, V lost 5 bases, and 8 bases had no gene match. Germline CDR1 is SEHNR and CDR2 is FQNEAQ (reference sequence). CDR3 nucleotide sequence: TGTGCCAGCAGCCCCCGCGGGACTAGCGGGTCCAATGAGCAGTTCTTC. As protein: CASSPRGTSGSNEQFF.

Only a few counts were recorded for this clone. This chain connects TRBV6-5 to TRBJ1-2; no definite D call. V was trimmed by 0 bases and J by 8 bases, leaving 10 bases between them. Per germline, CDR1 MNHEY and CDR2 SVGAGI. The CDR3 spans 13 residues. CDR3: CASSYSTGRGYTF. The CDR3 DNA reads TGTGCCAGCAGTTACTCGACGGGGAGAGGCTACACCTTC.

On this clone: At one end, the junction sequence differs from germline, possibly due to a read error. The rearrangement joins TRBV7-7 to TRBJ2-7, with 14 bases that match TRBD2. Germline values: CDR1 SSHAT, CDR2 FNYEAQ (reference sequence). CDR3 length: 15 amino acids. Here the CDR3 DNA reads TGTGCTAGCAGCCCGGGACTAGCGGGGGCATACGAGCAGTACTTC. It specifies CASSPGLAGAYEQYF.

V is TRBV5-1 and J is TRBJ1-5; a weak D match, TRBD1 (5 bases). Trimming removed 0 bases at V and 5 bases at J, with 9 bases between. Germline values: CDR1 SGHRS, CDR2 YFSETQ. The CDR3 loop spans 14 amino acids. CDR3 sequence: CASSLAGLDQPQHF. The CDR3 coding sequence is TGCGCCAGCAGCTTGGCAGGGCTCGATCAGCCCCAGCATTTT. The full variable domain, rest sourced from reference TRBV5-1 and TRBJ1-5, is KAGVTQTPRYLIKTRGQQVTLSCSPISGHRSVSWYQQTPGQGLQFLFEYFSETQRNKGNFPGRFSGRQFSNSRSEMNVSTLELGDSALYLCASSLAGLDQPQHFGDGTRLSIL.

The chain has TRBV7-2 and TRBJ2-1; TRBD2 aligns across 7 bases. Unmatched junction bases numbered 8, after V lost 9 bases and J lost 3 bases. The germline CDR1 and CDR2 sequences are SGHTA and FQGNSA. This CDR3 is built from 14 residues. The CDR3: CASTGREDYNEQFF. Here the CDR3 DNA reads TGTGCCAGTACAGGACGGGAGGACTACAATGAGCAGTTCTTC.

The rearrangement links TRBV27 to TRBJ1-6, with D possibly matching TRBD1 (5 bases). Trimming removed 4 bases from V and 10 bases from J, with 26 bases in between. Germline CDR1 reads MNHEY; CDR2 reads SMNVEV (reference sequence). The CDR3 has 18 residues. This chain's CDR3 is CASSSPTAWRDGFSPLHF. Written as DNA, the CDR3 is TGTGCCAGCAGTTCCCCAACCGCTTGGAGGGACGGGTTCTCACCCCTCCACTTT.

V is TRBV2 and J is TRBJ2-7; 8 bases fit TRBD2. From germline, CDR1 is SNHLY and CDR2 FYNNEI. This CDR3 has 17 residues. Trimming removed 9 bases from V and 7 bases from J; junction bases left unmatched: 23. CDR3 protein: CASGGFKPGREGEEQYF. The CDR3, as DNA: TGTGCCAGTGGGGGTTTTAAACCGGGACGGGAGGGCGAGGAGCAGTACTTC.

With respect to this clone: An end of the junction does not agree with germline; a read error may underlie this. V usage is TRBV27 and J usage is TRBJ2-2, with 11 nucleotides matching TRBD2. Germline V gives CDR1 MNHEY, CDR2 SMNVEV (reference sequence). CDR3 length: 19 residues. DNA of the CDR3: TGTGCCAGTAGTTTTGTGGTGGCTAGCGGGGGGACGAACACCGGGGAGCTGTTTTTT. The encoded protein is CASSFVVASGGTNTGELFF.